Below, 26 T cell receptor beta chains from the same sample are listed, as sequenced in a study of a mutant IDH1 vaccine in newly diagnosed glioma. No antigen has been identified for these receptors. Time point noted: week 23, last vaccination. Vaccination used 300 ug of mutant IDH1 20-mer peptide per dose, with topical imiquimod. Clones were read by immunoSEQ multiplex PCR, and TCRdb kept only the in-frame ones, dropping some. The sample has roughly 74,000 clones, 65% to 90% seen once; the top ten hold 2% to 2.5%. The source material was PBMCs, sampled from a glioma patient whose treatment included an IDH1 peptide vaccine. All receptors derive from a man aged 25 to 40 with glioma. Some clones in this sample may be carry-over from other donors' samples.

The chain recombines TRBV9 with TRBJ2-3; D uncertain. Looked up from germline, CDR1 is SGDLS and CDR2 is YYNGEE. Trimming took off 4 bases at V and 2 bases at J, with 14 bases between the two ends. The length of the CDR3 is 15 residues. The CDR3 DNA is TGTGCCAGCAGCATCCAGGACGGGCTCACAGATACGCAGTATTTT. Translation gives CASSIQDGLTDTQYF.

CDR3 nucleotides: TGTGCCAGCAGCCTTAGCGGGGGAAGCACAGATACGCAGTATTTT. Translating it yields CASSLSGGSTDTQYF. The V and J genes are TRBV7-3 and TRBJ2-3; 9 bases fit TRBD2. The CDR3 extends over 15 amino acids. The V gene's germline CDR1 is SGHTA and CDR2 FQGTGA. Unmatched junction bases numbered 3, after V lost 5 bases and J lost 0 bases.

The V call is TRBV7-9, the J call TRBJ1-4; 7 nucleotides agree with TRBD1. CDR3 length: 14 amino acids. Germline trimming cut 5 bases from V and 13 bases from J; bases unmatched to any gene: 13. Germline V gene data show CDR1 as SEHNR and CDR2 as FQNEAQ (reference sequence). CDR3 sequence reads: CASSDRQGGSGLFF. CDR3 in DNA: TGTGCCAGCAGCGATAGACAGGGTGGGTCTGGACTGTTTTTT.

V gene TRBV19 combines with J gene TRBJ2-1; no clear D. Germline V gene lookup returns CDR1 LNHDA and CDR2 SQIVND (reference sequence). CDR3 size: 15 residues. With 7 bases removed from V and 5 bases from J, the gap between germline ends came to 18 bases. CDR3 nucleotide sequence: TGTGCCAGTAACCCGGCAAAGGTAGGCAACAATGAGCAGTTCTTC. As protein: CASNPAKVGNNEQFF.

The chain's CDR3 is CASTSSGLPQHF. The CDR3 DNA reads TGTGCCAGCACTTCTTCAGGGCTGCCCCAGCATTTT. The gene calls are TRBV28 and TRBJ1-5; D might be TRBD1 (5 bases). The V gene lost 7 bases and the J gene lost 9 bases, with 13 bases spanning the gap. The CDR3 covers 12 residues. Germline loops: CDR1 MDHEN, CDR2 SYDVKM.

V and J are TRBV28 and TRBJ1-5, with D possibly TRBD1 on 6 matching bases. The length of the CDR3 is 14 residues. V lost 10 bases and J lost 0, with 13 bases in between. Germline CDR1 and CDR2: MDHEN and SYDVKM. CDR3 loop: CATAKGVSNQPQHF. Written as DNA, the CDR3 is TGTGCCACCGCAAAGGGGGTTAGCAATCAGCCCCAGCATTTT.

The CDR3 reads CASSLGGRGTGYEQYF. The CDR3 DNA sequence: TGTGCCAGCAGTTTAGGGGGGAGGGGGACGGGCTACGAGCAGTACTTC. The genes are TRBV27 and TRBJ2-7; maybe TRBD2 (7 bases). The V and J ends lost 2 bases and 3 bases respectively, with 17 bases between them. Germline CDR1 reads MNHEY; CDR2 reads SMNVEV (reference sequence). The CDR3 loop spans 16 amino acids.

This clone was counted once. The J gene is TRBJ2-1, the V gene TRBV27; D is possibly TRBD2 (5 bases). The V end was cut by 8 bases, the J end by 4 bases, with 18 bases between. In germline, CDR1 is MNHEY, CDR2 SMNVEV (reference sequence). This CDR3 is 15 amino acids long. This CDR3 reads CASAKLERFYNEQFF. In nucleotides, the CDR3 is TGTGCCAGCGCAAAACTAGAGAGATTTTACAATGAGCAGTTCTTC.

V and J are TRBV5-6 and TRBJ2-4; TRBD1 or TRBD2 may be the D gene (6 bases each). The CDR3 is 13 residues long. The V and J ends lost 5 bases and 7 bases respectively, with 13 bases between them. Germline V gives CDR1 SGHDT, CDR2 YYEEEE. The CDR3 reads CASSNTGRNIQYF. DNA of the CDR3: TGTGCCAGCAGTAATACAGGGAGGAACATTCAGTACTTC.

This chain links TRBV18 with TRBJ2-2, with D possibly matching TRBD1 (5 bases). CDR3 length equals 14 residues. V was trimmed by 4 bases and J by 1 base, leaving 7 bases between them. Germline CDR1 is KGHSH and CDR2 is LQKENI. CDR3 nucleotide sequence: TGTGCCAGCTCACAGCAGGGGAACACCGGGGAGCTGTTTTTT. Amino acid sequence: CASSQQGNTGELFF.

This chain joins TRBV27 and TRBJ2-2; D is perhaps TRBD1 (6 bases). V was cut by 4 bases and J by 5 bases, with 11 bases left in between. In germline, CDR1 is MNHEY, CDR2 SMNVEV (reference sequence). The CDR3 is made up of 14 amino acids. CDR3 sequence: CASSSDSETGELFF. For the CDR3, the DNA is TGTGCCAGCAGTTCGGACAGCGAGACCGGGGAGCTGTTTTTT.

This chain links TRBV7-2 with TRBJ2-1; 9 bases align to TRBD1. The V gene's germline CDR1 is SGHTA and CDR2 FQGNSA. The CDR3 spans 16 residues. J was trimmed by 6 bases and V by 3 bases; bases with no gene match: 9. The CDR3 loop is CASSFFTGQGVNEQFF. Here the CDR3 DNA reads TGTGCCAGCAGCTTTTTTACGGGACAGGGCGTCAATGAGCAGTTCTTC.

The chain uses TRBV6-1 and TRBJ1-1, with 8 bases lining up with TRBD1. Germline V lookup: CDR1 MNHNS, CDR2 SASEGT. The CDR3 length is 13 residues. Losses at the gene ends were 6 bases for V and 4 bases for J; bases not matched to a gene: 4. The CDR3 sequence: CASRDRAGTEAFF. The CDR3 DNA sequence: TGTGCCAGCAGGGACAGGGCGGGCACTGAAGCTTTCTTT.

The chain is built from TRBV15 and TRBJ2-3; TRBD2 aligns across 9 bases. V lost 0 bases to trimming and J lost 4 bases; unmatched junction nucleotides: 5. The germline gives CDR1 LNHNV, CDR2 YYDKDF (reference sequence). The CDR3 covers 16 residues. The DNA for the CDR3 is TGTGCCACCAGCAGAGAGCGGGGGGGGTTCCCAGATACGCAGTATTTT. Translated: CATSRERGGFPDTQYF.

The chain recombines TRBV4-1 with TRBJ2-7; no clear D. CDR1 and CDR2 from the germline V gene are MGHRA and YSYEKL. CDR3 length: 15 residues. V was clipped by 2 bases and J by 6 bases, with 17 bases between them. In nucleotides, the CDR3 is TGCGCCAGCAGCCAACCCACTGACCTCGCGAGCGAGCAGTACTTC. Encoded protein: CASSQPTDLASEQYF.

The chain links TRBV11-2 to TRBJ1-2; the D is unclear. The ends were cut back, 4 bases at V and 1 base at J, with 13 bases in the middle. Germline CDR1 is SGHAT and CDR2 is FQNNGV. The CDR3 loop spans 15 amino acids. The CDR3 DNA sequence: TGTGCCAGCAGCTATATGTTGGGAGTTAACTATGGCTACACCTTC. It encodes CASSYMLGVNYGYTF.

The chain links TRBV4-1 to TRBJ1-4; maybe TRBD1 (5 bases). Trimming took off 3 bases at V and 0 bases at J, with 14 bases between the two ends. There are 17 residues in the CDR3. Germline CDR1 MGHRA, CDR2 YSYEKL. CDR3 nucleotides: TGCGCCAGCAGCCAGGAGGGGTTTTTTGCAACTAATGAAAAACTGTTTTTT. Translating gives CASSQEGFFATNEKLFF.

This chain connects TRBV19 to TRBJ2-1, with 11 bases matching TRBD2. This CDR3 has 17 amino acids. The trim removed 4 bases at V and 8 bases at J, leaving 13 bases unmatched. Per the germline V gene, CDR1 is LNHDA and CDR2 is SQIVND (reference sequence). CDR3 sequence (DNA): TGTGCCAGTAGTACATTTGGCGTGATAGCGGGAGGGGATGAGCAGTTCTTC. It specifies CASSTFGVIAGGDEQFF.

V and J are TRBV28 and TRBJ1-1, with D uncertain. The CDR3 consists of 13 residues. Looked up from germline, CDR1 is MDHEN and CDR2 is SYDVKM. V lost 6 bases, J lost 3 bases, and 11 bases lay in between. The CDR3 bases are TGTGCCAGCAGGCTAGGAGAATACACTGAAGCTTTCTTT. Translating it yields CASRLGEYTEAFF.

The chain is built from TRBV15 and TRBJ2-1; weak D call: TRBD2 (6 bases). This CDR3 is built from 16 residues. The germline V and J ends were trimmed by 5 bases and 0 bases, with 14 bases remaining between them. In germline, CDR1 is LNHNV, CDR2 YYDKDF (reference sequence). The CDR3: CATSRGITGSYNEQFF. The CDR3 DNA reads TGTGCCACCAGCCGCGGGATAACAGGCTCCTACAATGAGCAGTTCTTC.

V usage is TRBV10-3 and J usage is TRBJ2-5; 9 bases line up with TRBD2. This CDR3 is built from 17 residues. Germline V CDR1 and CDR2: ENHRY, SYGVKD. V lost 0 bases and J lost 5; bases outside the gene matches: 10. CDR3 DNA: TGTGCCATCAGTGAGTCTGGTAGCGGGGGTCCCCGCGAGACCCAGTACTTC. Translated, it gives CAISESGSGGPRETQYF.

The chain combines TRBV27 with TRBJ2-3; weak D call: TRBD1 (5 bases). Trimming cost V 6 bases and J 0 bases, with 13 bases left between them. Per the germline V gene, CDR1 is MNHEY and CDR2 is SMNVEV (reference sequence). This CDR3 has 15 amino acids. CDR3 sequence: CASRPGAYSTDTQYF. As DNA, the CDR3 is TGTGCCAGCAGACCTGGGGCATACAGCACAGATACGCAGTATTTT.

The chain joins TRBV5-1 to TRBJ2-1, with 14 bases lining up with TRBD2. This CDR3 contains 16 residues. Unmatched junction bases numbered 8, after V lost 3 bases and J lost 9 bases. Germline CDR1 is SGHRS and CDR2 is YFSETQ. CDR3 bases: TGCGCCAGCAGCTCAATAGGGACTAGCGGGAGTAGTGAGCAGTTCTTC. It is translated as CASSSIGTSGSSEQFF. Drawing the rest from reference TRBV5-1 and TRBJ2-1, the complete variable domain is KAGVTQTPRYLIKTRGQQVTLSCSPISGHRSVSWYQQTPGQGLQFLFEYFSETQRNKGNFPGRFSGRQFSNSRSEMNVSTLELGDSALYLCASSSIGTSGSSEQFFGPGTRLTVL.

The V gene is TRBV28, the J gene TRBJ1-2, with 9 nucleotides matching TRBD1. CDR3 size: 14 residues. The germline gives CDR1 MDHEN, CDR2 SYDVKM. V lost 6 bases to trimming and J lost 8 bases; unmatched junction nucleotides: 10. CDR3 coding DNA: TGTGCCAGCAGGTATAGACAGGGGGTAGGAGGCTACACCTTC. As protein: CASRYRQGVGGYTF.

This clone has only one observation. The chain couples TRBV28 to TRBJ2-7, with 9 bases identical to TRBD1. CDR1 is MDHEN and CDR2 is SYDVKM in the germline V gene. With 6 bases clipped from V and 5 bases from J, the junction kept 8 bases outside the gene matches. The CDR3 has 14 residues. CDR3 sequence reads: CASRRGTGLHEQYF. The CDR3 DNA reads as TGTGCCAGCAGGAGAGGGACAGGGCTACACGAGCAGTACTTC. Complete variable domain (other parts from reference TRBV28 and TRBJ2-7): DVKVTQSSRYLVKRTGEKVFLECVQDMDHENMFWYRQDPGLGLRLIYFSYDVKMKEKGDIPEGYSVSREKKERFSLILESASTNQTSMYLCASRRGTGLHEQYFGPGTRLTVT.

The chain is built from TRBV7-2 and TRBJ1-1; D ambiguous. With 1 base removed from V and 1 base from J, the gap between germline ends came to 10 bases. The CDR3 extends over 15 amino acids. CDR1 and CDR2 (germline): SGHTA, FQGNSA. For the CDR3, the DNA is TGTGCCAGCAGCTTAGTCCCTTCGGCGAACACTGAAGCTTTCTTT. It is translated as CASSLVPSANTEAFF.